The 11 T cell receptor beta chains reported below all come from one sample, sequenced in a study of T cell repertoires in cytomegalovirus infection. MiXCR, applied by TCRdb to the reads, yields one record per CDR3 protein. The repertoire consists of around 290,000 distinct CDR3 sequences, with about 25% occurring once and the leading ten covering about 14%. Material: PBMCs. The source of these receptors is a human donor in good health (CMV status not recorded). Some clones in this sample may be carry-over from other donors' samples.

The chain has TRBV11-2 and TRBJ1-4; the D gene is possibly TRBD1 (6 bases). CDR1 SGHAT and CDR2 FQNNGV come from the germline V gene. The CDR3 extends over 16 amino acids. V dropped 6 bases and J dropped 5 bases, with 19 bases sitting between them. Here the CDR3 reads CASRSMAGALNEKLFF. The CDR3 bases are TGTGCCAGCAGGTCGATGGCAGGGGCCCTCAATGAAAAACTGTTTTTT.

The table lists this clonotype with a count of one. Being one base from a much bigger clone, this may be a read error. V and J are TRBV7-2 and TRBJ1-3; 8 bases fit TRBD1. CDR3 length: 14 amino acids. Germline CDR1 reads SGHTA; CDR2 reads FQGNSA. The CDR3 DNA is TGTGCCACCAGCTCGGACAGGGATGGAAACACCATATATTTT. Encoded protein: CATSSDRDGNTIYF. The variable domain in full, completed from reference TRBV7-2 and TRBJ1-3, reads GAGVSQSPSNKVTEKGKDVELRCDPISGHTALYWYRQSLGQGLEFLIYFQGNSAPDKSGLPSDRFSAERTGGSVSTLTIQRTQQEDSAVYLCATSSDRDGNTIYFGEGSWLTVV.

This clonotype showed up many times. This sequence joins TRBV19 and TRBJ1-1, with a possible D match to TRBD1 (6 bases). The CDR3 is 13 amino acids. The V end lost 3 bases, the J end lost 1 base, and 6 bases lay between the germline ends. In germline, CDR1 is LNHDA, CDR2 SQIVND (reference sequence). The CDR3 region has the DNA TGTGCCAGTAGTATGACAGGGAACACTGAAGCTTTCTTT. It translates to CASSMTGNTEAFF.

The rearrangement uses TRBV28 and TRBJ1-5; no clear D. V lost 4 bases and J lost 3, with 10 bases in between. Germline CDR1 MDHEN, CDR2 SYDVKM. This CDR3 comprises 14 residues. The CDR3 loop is CASSSQTFNQPQHF. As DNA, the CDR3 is TGTGCCAGCAGTTCTCAGACGTTCAATCAGCCCCAGCATTTT.

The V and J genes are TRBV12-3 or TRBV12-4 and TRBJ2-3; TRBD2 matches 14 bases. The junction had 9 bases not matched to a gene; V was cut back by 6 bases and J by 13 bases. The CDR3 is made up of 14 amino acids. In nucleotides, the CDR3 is TGTGCCAGCAGCCGGACTAGCGGGAGGCTGGGGGAGTATTTT. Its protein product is CASSRTSGRLGEYF.

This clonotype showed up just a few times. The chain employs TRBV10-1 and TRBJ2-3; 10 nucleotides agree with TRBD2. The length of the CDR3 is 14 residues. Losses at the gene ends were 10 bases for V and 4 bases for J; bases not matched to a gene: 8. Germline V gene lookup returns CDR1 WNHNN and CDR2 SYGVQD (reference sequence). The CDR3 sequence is CATERTSGSDTQYF. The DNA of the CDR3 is TGCGCCACCGAAAGGACTAGCGGTTCAGATACGCAGTATTTT.

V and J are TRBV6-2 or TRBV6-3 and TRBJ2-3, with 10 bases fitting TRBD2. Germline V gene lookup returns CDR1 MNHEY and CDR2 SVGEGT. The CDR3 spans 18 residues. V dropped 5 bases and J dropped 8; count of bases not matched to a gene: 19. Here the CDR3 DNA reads TGTGCCAGCAGTGCCTTGAGGGCTAGCGGGAGTGAGAAGAGTACGCAGTATTTT. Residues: CASSALRASGSEKSTQYF.

CDR3 DNA: TGTGCCATCGGCAAACGACAGGGCCGGGGGAACACTGAAGCTTTCTTT. Its protein product is CAIGKRQGRGNTEAFF. The chain employs TRBV10-3 and TRBJ1-1; TRBD1 matches 7 bases. CDR1 and CDR2 (germline): ENHRY, SYGVKD. Unmatched junction bases numbered 13, after V lost 8 bases and J lost 1 base. The CDR3 is 16 residues long.

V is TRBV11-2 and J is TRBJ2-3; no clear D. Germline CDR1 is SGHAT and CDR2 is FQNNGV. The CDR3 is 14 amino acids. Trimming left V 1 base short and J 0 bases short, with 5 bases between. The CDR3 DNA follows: TGTGCCAGCAGCTTAGGGATTAGCACAGATACGCAGTATTTT. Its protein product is CASSLGISTDTQYF.

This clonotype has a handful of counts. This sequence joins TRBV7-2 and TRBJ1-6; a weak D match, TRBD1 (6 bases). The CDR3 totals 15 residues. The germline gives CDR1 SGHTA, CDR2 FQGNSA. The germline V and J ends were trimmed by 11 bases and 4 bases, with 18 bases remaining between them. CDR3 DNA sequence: TGTGCCGTCAACAGGGAGTTTGGGTATAATTCACCCCTCCACTTT. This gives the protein CAVNREFGYNSPLHF.

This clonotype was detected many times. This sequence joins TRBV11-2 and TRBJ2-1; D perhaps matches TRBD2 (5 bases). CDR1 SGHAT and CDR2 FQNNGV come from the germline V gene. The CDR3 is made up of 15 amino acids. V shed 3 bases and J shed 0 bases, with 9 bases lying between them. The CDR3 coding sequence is TGTGCCAGCAGCTTTTTCGGGGACTCCTACAATGAGCAGTTCTTC. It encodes CASSFFGDSYNEQFF.